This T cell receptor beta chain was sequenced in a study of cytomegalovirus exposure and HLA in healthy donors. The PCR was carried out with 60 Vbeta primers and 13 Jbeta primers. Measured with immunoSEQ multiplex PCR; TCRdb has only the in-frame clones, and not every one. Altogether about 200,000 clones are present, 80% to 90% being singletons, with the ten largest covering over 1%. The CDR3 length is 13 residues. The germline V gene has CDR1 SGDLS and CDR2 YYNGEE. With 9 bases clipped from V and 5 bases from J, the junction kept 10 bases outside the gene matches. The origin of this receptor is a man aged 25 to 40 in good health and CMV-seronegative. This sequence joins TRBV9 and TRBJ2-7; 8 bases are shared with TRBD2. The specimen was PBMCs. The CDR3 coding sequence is TGTGCCACCATGATAGCGGGATCCAACGAGCAGTACTTC. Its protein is CATMIAGSNEQYF.